This entry lists 28 T cell receptor beta chains sequenced from one sample in a study of T cell clones after liver transplantation (dated by TCRdb to between 2018 and 2021). The library was prepared using the immunoSEQ multiplex PCR assay. As stored in TCRdb, this immuneACCESS dataset retains in-frame rearrangements with V and J assigned. A fraction of the clones does not appear; measured against another copy, unresolved V genes explain less than half of the discrepancy, and the remainder lacks a known reason. The sample includes about 20,000 clones, with 75% to 80% observed a single time. In total, the top ten clones hold under 45% of the sample. This specimen consisted of CD8+ T cells from blood, obtained about 56 months after liver transplant. The source is a human patient who received a liver transplant. The graft donor may be the source of some T cells after a transplant.

The CDR3 bases are TGTGCCAGCAGTGAAAGTCCAGGGACTCGTCAGCCCCAGCATTTT. Translation gives CASSESPGTRQPQHF. This sequence joins TRBV6-1 and TRBJ1-5; weak D call: TRBD1 (5 bases). Trimming removed 2 bases from V and 6 bases from J, with 14 bases in between. This CDR3 has 15 amino acids. CDR1 is MNHNS and CDR2 is SASEGT in the germline V gene.

The chain combines TRBV6-5 with TRBJ2-3, with TRBD1 matching 7 bases. This CDR3 has 16 residues. Germline lookup yields CDR1 MNHEY and CDR2 SVGAGI. The V and J ends lost 2 bases and 1 base, in that order; junction bases with no gene match: 6. The CDR3 DNA reads as TGTGCCAGCAGTTACCCGACAACAGGGGGCACAGATACGCAGTATTTT. Protein sequence: CASSYPTTGGTDTQYF.

This clone is judged medium-sized. The chain uses TRBV2 and TRBJ2-2; tentatively, D is TRBD1 (5 bases). Between the trimmed V and J ends, which lost 7 bases and 2 bases, there was a span of 26 bases. CDR3 length: 19 residues. Germline CDR1 and CDR2: SNHLY and FYNNEI. CDR3 amino acids: CASTLPRQGSSTNTGELFF. CDR3 DNA sequence: TGTGCCAGCACCCTCCCCCGGCAGGGAAGTTCCACCAACACCGGGGAGCTGTTTTTT.

CDR3 sequence (DNA): TGCAGCGCGGGAGGTGGTGAGCAGTTCTTC. It encodes CSAGGGEQFF. This chain uses TRBV29-1 with TRBJ2-1; 7 positions match TRBD2. The CDR3 length is 10 residues. Germline V gene lookup returns CDR1 SQVTM and CDR2 ANQGSEA. The junction had 3 bases not matched to a gene; V was cut back by 7 bases and J by 9 bases.

The V call is TRBV6-5, the J call TRBJ1-1; D not resolved. Germline loops: CDR1 MNHEY, CDR2 SVGAGI. The V end lost 5 bases, the J end lost 7 bases, and 11 bases lay between the germline ends. CDR3 size: 12 residues. The CDR3 DNA reads as TGTGCCAGCAGTGAGGCTACATATGAAGCTTTCTTT. Protein sequence: CASSEATYEAFF.

Within the sample, this clone is medium-sized. The CDR3 region has the DNA TGTGCCAGCAGCCTGCAGAATCCGAGCTCCTACGAGCAGTACTTC. This translates into CASSLQNPSSYEQYF. The V call is TRBV28, the J call TRBJ2-7; no firm D call. The CDR3 spans 15 residues. The germline V and J ends were trimmed by 6 bases and 0 bases, with 15 bases remaining between them. Per the germline V gene, CDR1 is MDHEN and CDR2 is SYDVKM.

The rearrangement uses TRBV4-1 and TRBJ1-6, with D possibly being TRBD1 (5 bases). Germline V gene data show CDR1 as MGHRA and CDR2 as YSYEKL. The V and J ends lost 2 bases and 4 bases respectively, with 15 bases between them. CDR3 size: 17 residues. Here the CDR3 reads CASSQWQGVSYNSPLHF. The CDR3 region has the DNA TGCGCCAGCAGCCAATGGCAGGGCGTAAGTTATAATTCACCCCTCCACTTT.

The chain uses TRBV14 and TRBJ1-1; no clear D. The CDR3 covers 16 residues. Trimming cost V 0 bases and J 0 bases, with 11 bases left between them. The germline CDR1 and CDR2 sequences are SGHDN and FVKESK. For the CDR3, the DNA is TGTGCCAGCAGCCAAGAGTTGGGCCGGCTGAACACTGAAGCTTTCTTT. The encoded protein is CASSQELGRLNTEAFF.

V usage is TRBV6-4 and J usage is TRBJ2-3; D remains unclear. V lost 2 bases and J 2 bases, leaving 5 bases between the germline ends. Germline-derived CDR1 and CDR2 are MRHNA and SNTAGT. The CDR3 runs 13 residues. This CDR3 reads CASSDGSTDTQYF. Written as DNA, the CDR3 is TGTGCCAGCAGTGACGGATCCACAGATACGCAGTATTTT.

This clone was detected only a few times. V usage is TRBV7-9 and J usage is TRBJ2-7; TRBD2 agrees at 7 bases. Trimming cost V 5 bases and J 0 bases; bases outside gene matches: 16. Germline V gives CDR1 SEHNR, CDR2 FQNEAQ (reference sequence). The CDR3 spans 18 residues. The CDR3 spells CASSPPSPEAGSSYEQYF. As DNA, the CDR3 is TGTGCCAGCAGCCCACCAAGTCCCGAAGCGGGGAGCTCCTACGAGCAGTACTTC. The full variable domain, in which reference TRBV7-9 and TRBJ2-7 provide the parts outside the CDR3, is DTGVSQNPRHKITKRGQNVTFRCDPISEHNRLYWYRQTLGQGPEFLTYFQNEAQLEKSRLLSDRFSAERPKGSFSTLEIQRTEQGDSAMYLCASSPPSPEAGSSYEQYFGPGTRLTVT.

The rearrangement uses TRBV10-2 and TRBJ2-1; D unresolved. Germline CDR1 WSHSY, CDR2 SAAADI. The CDR3 is made up of 12 amino acids. V lost 6 bases and J lost 4, with 7 bases in between. CDR3 nucleotide sequence: TGCGCCAGCAGCCCCGATTACAATGAGCAGTTCTTC. Its protein is CASSPDYNEQFF.

The chain uses TRBV25-1 and TRBJ1-4, with D perhaps matching TRBD1 (5 bases). The CDR3 sequence is 12 residues long. Germline V gives CDR1 MGHDK, CDR2 SYGVNS. V was cut by 10 bases and J by 5 bases, with 11 bases left in between. In nucleotides, the CDR3 is TGTGCCACTCAGGGAGGCAATGAAAAACTGTTTTTT. As protein: CATQGGNEKLFF.

This chain joins TRBV19 and TRBJ2-7; D may be TRBD2 (6 bases). V gave up 6 bases and J gave up 5 bases, with 11 bases separating them. CDR3 length equals 12 residues. Germline V gene sequence: CDR1 LNHDA, CDR2 SQIVND (reference sequence). The CDR3 sequence is CASRSSDDEQYF. In nucleotides, the CDR3 is TGTGCCAGTAGGTCTAGCGATGACGAGCAGTACTTC.

The chain combines TRBV19 with TRBJ2-7; a weak D match, TRBD2 (6 bases). This CDR3 region has 14 residues. Trimming removed 3 bases from V and 5 bases from J, with 14 bases in between. Germline V gene data show CDR1 as LNHDA and CDR2 as SQIVND (reference sequence). The CDR3 DNA reads as TGTGCCAGTAGTATGGAAGGGAGGCTCCACGAGCAGTACTTC. Translating gives CASSMEGRLHEQYF.

The chain has TRBV27 and TRBJ2-3; D might be TRBD1 (5 bases). V dropped 6 bases and J dropped 3 bases, with 10 bases sitting between them. The CDR3 extends over 13 amino acids. Germline CDR1 reads MNHEY; CDR2 reads SMNVEV (reference sequence). As DNA, the CDR3 is TGTGCCAGCAGGCCAGGGTATACAGATACGCAGTATTTT. Translated, it gives CASRPGYTDTQYF.

This clone showed up just a few times. V gene TRBV9 combines with J gene TRBJ1-6; TRBD1 agrees at 7 bases. Looked up from germline, CDR1 is SGDLS and CDR2 is YYNGEE. Trimming cost V 2 bases and J 5 bases; bases outside gene matches: 4. This CDR3 region has 15 residues. This CDR3 is CASSVRDSDNSPLHF. In nucleotides, the CDR3 is TGTGCCAGCAGCGTGCGGGACAGTGATAATTCACCCCTCCACTTT.

The chain joins TRBV6-5 to TRBJ1-1, with a tentative D call TRBD1 (6 bases). The CDR3 length is 13 residues. V was cut by 10 bases and J by 6 bases, with 18 bases left in between. CDR1 and CDR2 from the germline V gene are MNHEY and SVGAGI. CDR3 sequence reads: CATSLRGKAEAFF. Written as DNA, the CDR3 is TGTGCCACTTCCCTAAGGGGGAAGGCTGAAGCTTTCTTT.

This clone was observed a few times. The chain couples TRBV19 to TRBJ1-2; weak D call: TRBD1 (5 bases). The CDR3 runs to 12 residues. The germline V gene encodes CDR1 LNHDA and CDR2 SQIVND (reference sequence). V gave up 5 bases and J gave up 2 bases, with 6 bases separating them. The CDR3 reads CASSWGNYGYTF. CDR3 bases: TGTGCCAGTAGTTGGGGGAACTATGGCTACACCTTC.

The chain has TRBV4-2 and TRBJ2-3; TRBD2 matches at 7 bases. Per germline, CDR1 LGHNA and CDR2 YNFKEQ. V lost 0 bases to trimming and J lost 7 bases; unmatched junction nucleotides: 7. This CDR3 is 15 amino acids long. The CDR3 nucleotides read TGTGCCAGCAGCCAAGAGCGGGGGAATTCAAATACGCAGTATTTT. Amino acid sequence: CASSQERGNSNTQYF.

The CDR3 region is CSVDPTGFYGYTF. CDR3 nucleotides: TGCAGCGTCGACCCGACAGGGTTCTATGGCTACACCTTC. The chain has TRBV29-1 and TRBJ1-2, with 7 bases identical to TRBD1. J lost 4 bases, V lost 6 bases, and 8 bases had no gene match. This CDR3 has 13 residues. Germline V gene lookup returns CDR1 SQVTM and CDR2 ANQGSEA.

The V gene is TRBV9, the J gene TRBJ2-1; 11 bases are a match to TRBD1. The germline gives CDR1 SGDLS, CDR2 YYNGEE. The CDR3 runs 15 residues. With V trimmed by 0 bases and J by 7 bases, 3 bases remained unmatched. CDR3 sequence: CASSVDGDRGNEQFF. The DNA for the CDR3 is TGTGCCAGCAGCGTAGACGGGGACAGGGGGAATGAGCAGTTCTTC.

This chain uses TRBV28 with TRBJ2-1; D gene ambiguous. The CDR3 runs 12 residues. Per germline, CDR1 MDHEN and CDR2 SYDVKM. Trimming removed 7 bases from V and 4 bases from J, with 8 bases in between. CDR3 in DNA: TGTGCCAGCACGGACCCTTACAATGAGCAGTTCTTC. Translating gives CASTDPYNEQFF.

This clone is medium-sized within its sample. The chain recombines TRBV27 with TRBJ2-7, with D perhaps given as TRBD1 or TRBD2 (5 bases each). This CDR3 contains 14 residues. Germline loops: CDR1 MNHEY, CDR2 SMNVEV (reference sequence). Trimming took off 1 base at V and 2 bases at J, with 9 bases between the two ends. The CDR3 region is CASSLFGGPYEQYF. The CDR3 nucleotides read TGTGCCAGCAGTTTATTTGGGGGTCCCTACGAGCAGTACTTC.

There are a few counts of this clone. This sequence joins TRBV2 and TRBJ1-5; no clear D gene. The CDR3 contains 14 residues. From germline, CDR1 is SNHLY and CDR2 FYNNEI. Trimming took 8 bases from V and 2 from J, leaving 13 bases between them. CDR3 in DNA: TGTGCCAGCTCTCTGGGAGTTCGCAATCAGCCCCAGCATTTT. Protein product: CASSLGVRNQPQHF.

In this sample, this clone turned up a few times. The V and J genes are TRBV25-1 and TRBJ1-2; D is undetermined. The CDR3 covers 11 residues. The V end lost 3 bases, the J end lost 8 bases, and 7 bases lay between the germline ends. CDR1 and CDR2 (germline): MGHDK, SYGVNS. In DNA, the CDR3 is TGTGCCAGCAGTGAGACTCAAGGCTACACCTTC. As protein: CASSETQGYTF.

The CDR3 region has the DNA TGTGCCAGCAGCAAATCGGTCGGCGGGGAAGAGACCCAGTACTTC. Translating it yields CASSKSVGGEETQYF. This chain links TRBV21-1 with TRBJ2-5; the D call TRBD2 from the table was never checked on the DNA. TRBV21-1 counts as a pseudogene. CDR3 length equals 15 residues.

About this clone itself: Likely a read error: the CDR3 ends without its conserved phenylalanine or tryptophan. The DNA is omitted, as the CDR3 cannot be located on it reliably, and the CDR3 follows TCRdb's listing. This chain joins TRBV6-5 and TRBJ1-2; the table's TRBD1 call for D was not verified on the DNA. Both ends counted, the CDR3 spans 11 residues. The germline V gene has CDR1 MNHEY and CDR2 SVGAGI. The CDR3 sequence: CASSYGRAQGL.

This clone was seen only a few times. The chain combines TRBV27 with TRBJ2-7, with D uncertain. Trimming cost V 8 bases and J 3 bases, with 14 bases left between them. The CDR3 is 13 residues long. Germline assignment: CDR1 MNHEY and CDR2 SMNVEV (reference sequence). The CDR3 DNA is TGTGCCAGCGCCCAAGGATTATACTACGAGCAGTACTTC. This sequence encodes CASAQGLYYEQYF.